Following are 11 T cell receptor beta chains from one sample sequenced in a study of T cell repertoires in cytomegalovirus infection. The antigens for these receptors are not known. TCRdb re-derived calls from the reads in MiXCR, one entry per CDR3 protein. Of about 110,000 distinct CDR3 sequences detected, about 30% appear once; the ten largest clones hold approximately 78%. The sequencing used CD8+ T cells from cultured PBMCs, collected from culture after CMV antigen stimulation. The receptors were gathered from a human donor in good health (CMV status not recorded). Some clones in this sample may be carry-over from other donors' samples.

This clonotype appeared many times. CDR3 in amino acids: CASSPGAQGRKTEAFF. Written as DNA, the CDR3 is TGTGCCAGCTCACCGGGCGCCCAGGGTAGAAAAACTGAAGCTTTCTTT. This chain uses TRBV18 with TRBJ1-1; D may be TRBD1 (5 bases). The CDR3 runs to 16 residues. The V and J ends lost 3 bases and 5 bases respectively, with 19 bases between them. Germline V gene lookup returns CDR1 KGHSH and CDR2 LQKENI.

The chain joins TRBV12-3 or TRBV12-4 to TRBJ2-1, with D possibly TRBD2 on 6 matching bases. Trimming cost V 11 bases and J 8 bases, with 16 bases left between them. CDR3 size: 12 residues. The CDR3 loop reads CAARFGGDEQFF. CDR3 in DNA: TGTGCCGCGCGGTTTGGCGGGGATGAGCAGTTCTTC.

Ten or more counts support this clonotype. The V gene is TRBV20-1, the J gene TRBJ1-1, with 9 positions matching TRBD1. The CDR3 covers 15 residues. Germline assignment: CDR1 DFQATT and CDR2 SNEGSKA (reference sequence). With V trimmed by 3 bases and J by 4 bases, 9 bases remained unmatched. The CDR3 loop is CSASGGGTGLTEAFF. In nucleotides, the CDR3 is TGCAGTGCTAGTGGGGGGGGGACAGGGCTCACTGAAGCTTTCTTT.

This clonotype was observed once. This CDR3 reads CASSLLRGEKLFF. The DNA for the CDR3 is TGTGCCAGCAGCTTACTCAGGGGGGAAAAACTGTTTTTT. The chain links TRBV7-9 to TRBJ1-4; TRBD1 agrees at 7 bases. After removal of 2 bases from V and 8 bases from J, the junction contained 2 bases not matched to a gene. The CDR3 loop spans 13 amino acids. Germline CDR1 is SEHNR and CDR2 is FQNEAQ (reference sequence).

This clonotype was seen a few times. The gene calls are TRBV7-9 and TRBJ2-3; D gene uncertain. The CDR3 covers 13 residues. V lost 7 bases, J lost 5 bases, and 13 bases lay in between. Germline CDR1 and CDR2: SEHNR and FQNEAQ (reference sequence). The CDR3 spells CASTPRNRDTQYF. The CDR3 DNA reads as TGTGCCAGCACCCCAAGGAACAGAGATACGCAGTATTTT.

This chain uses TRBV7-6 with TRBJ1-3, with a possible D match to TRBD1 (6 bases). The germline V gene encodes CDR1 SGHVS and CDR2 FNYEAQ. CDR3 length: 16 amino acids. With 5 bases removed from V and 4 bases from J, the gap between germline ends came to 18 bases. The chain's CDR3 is CASSTPRRGGGNTIYF. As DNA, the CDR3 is TGTGCCAGCAGCACCCCGAGGCGGGGGGGCGGAAACACCATATATTTT.

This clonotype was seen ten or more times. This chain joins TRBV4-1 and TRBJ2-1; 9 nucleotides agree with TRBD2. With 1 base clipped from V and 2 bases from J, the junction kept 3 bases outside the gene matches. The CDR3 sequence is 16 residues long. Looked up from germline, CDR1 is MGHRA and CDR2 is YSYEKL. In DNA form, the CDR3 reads TGCGCCAGCAGCCAAGGCGGGGGGGGACCCTACAATGAGCAGTTCTTC. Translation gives CASSQGGGGPYNEQFF.

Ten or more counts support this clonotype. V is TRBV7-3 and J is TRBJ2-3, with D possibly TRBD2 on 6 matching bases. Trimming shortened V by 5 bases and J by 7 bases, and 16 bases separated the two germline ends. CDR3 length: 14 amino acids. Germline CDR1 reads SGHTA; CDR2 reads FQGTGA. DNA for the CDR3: TGTGCCAGCAGCAAAGGCGGGACTCCTTATACGCAGTATTTT. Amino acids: CASSKGGTPYTQYF.

CDR3 DNA: TGTGCCAGCAGTCCCGCCGGGACAAGCTACGAGCAGTACTTC. It is translated as CASSPAGTSYEQYF. This chain connects TRBV27 to TRBJ2-7, with TRBD1 as a possible D gene (6 bases). CDR1 and CDR2 (germline): MNHEY, SMNVEV (reference sequence). CDR3 length equals 14 residues. Between the trimmed V and J ends, which lost 5 bases and 3 bases, there was a span of 14 bases.

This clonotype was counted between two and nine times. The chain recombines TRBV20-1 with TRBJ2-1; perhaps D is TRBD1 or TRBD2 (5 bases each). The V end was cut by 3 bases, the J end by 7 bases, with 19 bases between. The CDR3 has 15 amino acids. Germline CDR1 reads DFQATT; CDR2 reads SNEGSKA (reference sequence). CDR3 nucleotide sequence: TGCAGTGCTAGTTGGGGCAGAAAAACGGGAAATGAGCAGTTCTTC. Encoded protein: CSASWGRKTGNEQFF.

For the CDR3, the DNA is TGCGCCAGCAGCCATATCGAGCAGGGCTACGAGCAGTACTTC. Its protein product is CASSHIEQGYEQYF. The V gene is TRBV4-1, the J gene TRBJ2-7; maybe TRBD1 (5 bases). The CDR3 contains 14 residues. Germline-derived CDR1 and CDR2 are MGHRA and YSYEKL. Trimming removed 3 bases at V and 3 bases at J, with 12 bases between.